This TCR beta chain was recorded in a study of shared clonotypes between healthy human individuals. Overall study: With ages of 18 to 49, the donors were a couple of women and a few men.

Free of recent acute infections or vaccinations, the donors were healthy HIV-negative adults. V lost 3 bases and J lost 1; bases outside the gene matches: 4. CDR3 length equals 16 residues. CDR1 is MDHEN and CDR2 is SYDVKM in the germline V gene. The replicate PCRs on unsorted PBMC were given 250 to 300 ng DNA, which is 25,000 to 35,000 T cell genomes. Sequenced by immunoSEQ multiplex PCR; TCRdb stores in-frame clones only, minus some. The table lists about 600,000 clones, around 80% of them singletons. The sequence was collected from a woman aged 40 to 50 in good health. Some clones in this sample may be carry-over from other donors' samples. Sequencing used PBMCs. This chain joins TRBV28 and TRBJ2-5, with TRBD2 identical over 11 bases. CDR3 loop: CASSLSSGRIQETQYF. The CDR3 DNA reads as TGTGCCAGCAGTTTGTCTAGCGGGAGGATCCAAGAGACCCAGTACTTC. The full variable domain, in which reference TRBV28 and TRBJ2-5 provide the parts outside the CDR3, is DVKVTQSSRYLVKRTGEKVFLECVQDMDHENMFWYRQDPGLGLRLIYFSYDVKMKEKGDIPEGYSVSREKKERFSLILESASTNQTSMYLCASSLSSGRIQETQYFGPGTRLLVL.